The 7 T cell receptor beta chains below were found in one sample sequenced in a study of control samples from healthy donors and cancer patients. TCRdb's table, derived via immunoSEQ multiplex PCR, lists solely in-frame clones and lacks some. The data contain about 50,000 clones, over 85% of them singletons. The specimen sequenced was PBMCs. These receptor sequences come from a man aged 25-45 years with colorectal cancer.

A remark on this clone: One junction end disagrees with the germline gene, perhaps due to a read error. The J gene is TRBJ1-1, the V gene TRBV18; D gene unclear. This CDR3 contains 12 residues. Per germline, CDR1 KGHSH and CDR2 LQKENI. CDR3 sequence (DNA): TGTGCCAGCTCGCCGGGGAACGCTGAAGCTTTCTTT. Protein product: CASSPGNAEAFF.

The rearrangement joins TRBV3-1 (or the pseudogene TRBV3-2) to TRBJ2-1; 11 bases match TRBD2. Germline V gene lookup returns CDR1 LGHDT and CDR2 YNNKEL (reference sequence). CDR3 length: 15 residues. Trimming at V came to 4 bases and at J to 7 bases, leaving 6 bases not matched to a gene. The CDR3 bases are TGTGCCAGCAGCCTCGAGCGACTAGCGGGGAATGAGCAGTTCTTC. This codes for CASSLERLAGNEQFF.

The J gene is TRBJ2-7, the V gene TRBV10-3, with TRBD1 identical over 12 bases. The CDR3 consists of 15 residues. The trim removed 10 bases at V and 3 bases at J, leaving 10 bases unmatched. Germline assignment: CDR1 ENHRY and CDR2 SYGVKD. The CDR3 sequence: CATTAGTGGIYEQYF. The CDR3 nucleotides read TGTGCCACCACAGCGGGGACAGGGGGCATCTACGAGCAGTACTTC.

V and J are TRBV6-5 and TRBJ2-5; a weak D match, TRBD2 (5 bases). The CDR3 sequence is 11 residues long. V lost 11 bases and J 5 bases, leaving 12 bases between the germline ends. Germline CDR1 reads MNHEY; CDR2 reads SVGAGI. CDR3 nucleotides: TGTGCCTCGAGCGGTACCGAGACCCAGTACTTC. Translated: CASSGTETQYF.

The J gene is TRBJ1-2, the V gene TRBV5-6, with a possible D match to TRBD1 (5 bases). V was trimmed by 4 bases and J by 3 bases, leaving 25 bases between them. Germline CDR1 is SGHDT and CDR2 is YYEEEE. The CDR3 consists of 18 residues. CDR3 DNA sequence: TGTGCCAGCAGCCCACTGGTAGCTATAGGGACGGAAGACTATGGCTACACCTTC. As protein: CASSPLVAIGTEDYGYTF. The complete variable domain, with remaining parts taken from reference TRBV5-6 and TRBJ1-2, reads DAGVTQSPTHLIKTRGQQVTLRCSPKSGHDTVSWYQQALGQGPQFIFQYYEEEERQRGNFPDRFSGHQFPNYSSELNVNALLLGDSALYLCASSPLVAIGTEDYGYTFGSGTRLTVV.

This clone has only one observation. J is TRBJ2-1 and V is TRBV7-9, with D perhaps matching TRBD1 (6 bases). The CDR3 is made up of 15 amino acids. Per the germline V gene, CDR1 is SEHNR and CDR2 is FQNEAQ (reference sequence). V was cut by 0 bases and J by 1 base, with 7 bases left in between. CDR3 nucleotide sequence: TGTGCCAGCAGCTTAGCGGGGGCTTCCTACAATGAGCAGTTCTTC. Protein sequence: CASSLAGASYNEQFF. The whole variable domain, filled in from reference TRBV7-9 and TRBJ2-1, reads DTGVSQNPRHKITKRGQNVTFRCDPISEHNRLYWYRQTLGQGPEFLTYFQNEAQLEKSRLLSDRFSAERPKGSFSTLEIQRTEQGDSAMYLCASSLAGASYNEQFFGPGTRLTVL.

This sequence joins TRBV19 and TRBJ1-5; D gene ambiguous. The ends were cut back, 3 bases at V and 6 bases at J, with 6 bases in the middle. This CDR3 has 12 residues. Germline V gene sequence: CDR1 LNHDA, CDR2 SQIVND (reference sequence). The CDR3 here is CASSIGLQPQHF. In DNA form, the CDR3 reads TGTGCCAGTAGTATTGGGCTTCAGCCCCAGCATTTT.